Below are 31 T cell receptor beta chains sequenced from a single sample in a study of T cell clonality in common variable immunodeficiency. The protocol was immunoSEQ multiplex PCR, while the TCRdb copy is restricted to in-frame clones and leaves out a portion. The table records tens of thousands of clones without singletons, the ten largest covering less than 2.5%. What was sequenced was peripheral blood mononuclear cells. The receptors stem from a person between 18 and 75 years old in good health.

This clone has at least ten counts. The read comes to an end 3 residues before the CDR3 does, leaving the germline J gene to fill in the end. The chain couples TRBV29-1 to TRBJ2-2; 9 nucleotides match TRBD1. The germline V gene encodes CDR1 SQVTM and CDR2 ANQGSEA. This CDR3 has 14 residues. The CDR3 DNA, read in part, is TGCAGCGTCGCGGACAGGGGAAGCAATGAAAAG. It yields the protein CSVADRGSNEK. The complete CDR3 protein is CSVADRGSNEKLFF.

This clone has a count of ten or more. The read finishes 3 residues shy of the CDR3 end, and the germline J gene is used to complete it. V usage is TRBV7-8 and J usage is TRBJ2-3, with 9 bases lining up with TRBD1. V gave up 0 bases and J gave up 6 bases; unmatched junction bases: 10. The CDR3 runs to 17 residues. Germline CDR1 and CDR2: SGHVS and FQNEAQ. CDR3 bases read: TGTGCCAGCAGCTTAGCGATGGGGACAGGGATGGAGGATACG. Translation gives CASSLAMGTGMEDT. The CDR3 reads in full as CASSLAMGTGMEDTQYF.

This clone appeared many times. The read gets to within 3 residues of the CDR3 end, and the germline J gene fills in the rest. The chain links TRBV30 to TRBJ1-1; 7 positions agree with TRBD1. Germline V gene sequence: CDR1 GTSNPN, CDR2 SVGIG (reference sequence). CDR3 length equals 13 residues. V was clipped by 5 bases and J by 3 bases; unmatched bases: 6. The CDR3 loop is CAWDGQADTEAFF. The sequenced part of the CDR3 DNA is TGTGCCTGGGACGGACAGGCGGACACTGAA.

This clone was observed many times. The read terminates 3 residues before the CDR3 end, so the remaining end is supplied by the germline J gene. The chain has TRBV19 and TRBJ2-2; 8 bases agree with TRBD2. Germline-derived CDR1 and CDR2 are LNHDA and SQIVND (reference sequence). The CDR3 runs 17 residues. J gave up 6 bases and V 2 bases, and 11 bases lay outside the gene matches. Incomplete CDR3 DNA: TGTGCCAGTAGTATAAGGGGCTTTAGCGGGGATGCCGGGGAG. This translates into CASSIRGFSGDAGE. The whole CDR3 protein reads CASSIRGFSGDAGELFF.

Details on this clone: From the germline J gene comes the end of the CDR3, since the read stops 3 residues before it. V gene TRBV30 combines with J gene TRBJ1-2; D gene ambiguous. CDR1 is GTSNPN, CDR2 SVGIG, per germline (reference sequence). CDR3 length: 10 residues. The CDR3 is CAWRQNDYTF. The CDR3 bases that were read are TGTGCCTGGAGACAGAACGAC.

There are many counts of this clone. With the read ending 3 residues before the CDR3 end, the germline J gene is used to fill in that end. V usage is TRBV5-1 and J usage is TRBJ2-3; TRBD2 might be the D (7 bases). The germline V gene has CDR1 SGHRS and CDR2 YFSETQ. Trimming pared 0 bases from V and 0 bases from J, leaving 11 bases between. The CDR3 totals 16 residues. The CDR3 region is CASSLGGGASTDTQYF. The sequenced CDR3 bases are TGCGCCAGCAGCTTGGGGGGGGGCGCTAGCACAGATACG.

This clone was found many times. The read gets to within 3 residues of the CDR3 end, and the germline J gene fills in the rest. The chain has TRBV5-6 and TRBJ1-2; D may be TRBD1 (6 bases). The germline CDR1 and CDR2 sequences are SGHDT and YYEEEE. This CDR3 is built from 14 residues. The CDR3: CASSLQGPLLGYTF. The sequenced CDR3 bases are TGTGCCAGCAGCTTACAGGGTCCCCTGCTAGGC.

This clone was counted at least ten times. The read terminates 3 residues ahead of where the CDR3 ends, so the germline J gene completes it. This chain connects TRBV5-1 to TRBJ1-2, with no clear D. Germline CDR1 and CDR2: SGHRS and YFSETQ. This CDR3 has 11 residues. The sequenced CDR3 bases are TGCGCCAGCAGCTTTGGAGGGGGC. Translation: CASSFGGG. The CDR3 as a whole reads CASSFGGGYTF. Variable domain in full (rest from reference TRBV5-1 and TRBJ1-2): KAGVTQTPRYLIKTRGQQVTLSCSPISGHRSVSWYQQTPGQGLQFLFEYFSETQRNKGNFPGRFSGRQFSNSRSEMNVSTLELGDSALYLCASSFGGGYTFGSGTRLTVV.

This clone turned up a few times. The read ends 3 residues early relative to the CDR3; the germline J gene fills the gap. The V call is TRBV2, the J call TRBJ2-7, with D possibly matching TRBD1 (6 bases). V lost 4 bases, J lost 0 bases, and 16 bases lay in between. This CDR3 contains 16 residues. Germline V gene data show CDR1 as SNHLY and CDR2 as FYNNEI. CDR3 DNA (partial): TGTGCCAGCAGTGCCTCGGGACAACGGATCTCCTACGAG. Translating it yields CASSASGQRISYE. The whole CDR3 sequence is CASSASGQRISYEQYF.

This clone was observed at least ten times. The missing CDR3 end, 3 residues past where the read stops, is filled in from the germline J gene. The chain carries TRBV7-9 and TRBJ1-1; D is possibly TRBD1 (5 bases). The ends were cut back, 1 base at V and 4 bases at J, with 13 bases in the middle. This CDR3 is built from 15 residues. Germline V gene sequence: CDR1 SEHNR, CDR2 FQNEAQ (reference sequence). Partial CDR3 DNA: TGTGCCAGCAGCTTAGGGGGGACTCTTGGCACTGAA. It encodes CASSLGGTLGTE. The CDR3 in full is CASSLGGTLGTEAFF. The full variable domain, completed using reference TRBV7-9 and TRBJ1-1, is DTGVSQNPRHKITKRGQNVTFRCDPISEHNRLYWYRQTLGQGPEFLTYFQNEAQLEKSRLLSDRFSAERPKGSFSTLEIQRTEQGDSAMYLCASSLGGTLGTEAFFGQGTRLTVV.

Ten or more counts support this clone. The CDR3 is cut off 3 residues early in the read; its end comes from the germline J gene. V gene TRBV9 combines with J gene TRBJ2-5; weak D call: TRBD1 (6 bases). This CDR3 has 14 residues. Deletions cut 3 bases from V and 5 bases from J, with 14 bases between. The germline CDR1 and CDR2 sequences are SGDLS and YYNGEE. Partial CDR3 DNA: TGTGCCAGCAGCGGATTGGGGGCGCGGGAGACC. Protein sequence: CASSGLGARET. The whole CDR3 protein is CASSGLGARETQYF.

This clone came up many times. The read terminates 3 residues before the CDR3 end, so the remaining end is supplied by the germline J gene. V and J are TRBV6-2 or TRBV6-3 and TRBJ2-1; D unresolved. V was trimmed by 3 bases and J by 3 bases, leaving 12 bases between them. The CDR3 totals 15 residues. Germline V gene sequence: CDR1 MNHEY, CDR2 SVGEGT. The CDR3 protein is CASSYKLKLYNEQFF. CDR3 bases read: TGTGCCAGCAGTTATAAATTAAAGCTCTACAATGAG.

About this clone: The read halts 3 residues ahead of the CDR3 end, with the missing end drawn from the germline J gene. This chain uses TRBV19 with TRBJ1-3; the D gene is possibly TRBD1 (6 bases). Germline assignment: CDR1 LNHDA and CDR2 SQIVND (reference sequence). This CDR3 is built from 17 residues. V dropped 7 bases and J dropped 0 bases, with 19 bases sitting between them. This chain's CDR3 is CASTQMTGLGSGNTIYF. Incomplete CDR3 DNA: TGTGCCAGTACCCAGATGACAGGCCTTGGCTCTGGAAACACC.

This clone was observed at least ten times. The read gets to within 3 residues of the CDR3 end, and the germline J gene fills in the rest. The gene calls are TRBV7-2 and TRBJ2-3; 11 nucleotides align to TRBD2. The CDR3 is 13 amino acids. The germline gives CDR1 SGHTA, CDR2 FQGNSA. The CDR3 DNA, read in part, is TGTGCCAGCACCTATAGCGGGGGGGCCACG. Protein product: CASTYSGGAT. In full, the CDR3 is CASTYSGGATQYF.

In its sample, this clone was seen many times. Coverage ceases 3 residues before the CDR3 finishes, and the germline J gene fills in the end. This chain connects TRBV18 to TRBJ1-5, with TRBD1 matching 7 bases. The germline gives CDR1 KGHSH, CDR2 LQKENI. This CDR3 is built from 14 residues. V lost 3 bases, J lost 3 bases, and 2 bases stayed unmatched. The sequenced part of the CDR3 DNA is TGTGCCAGCTCACCGGGGACAGTCAATCAGCCC. It specifies CASSPGTVNQP. The CDR3 as a whole reads CASSPGTVNQPQHF.

This clone was seen ten or more times. The CDR3 goes on 3 residues after the read ends, and that part is filled in from the germline J gene. This chain links TRBV14 with TRBJ2-2; D possibly corresponds to TRBD1 (6 bases). Trimming took off 0 bases at V and 6 bases at J, with 17 bases between the two ends. Germline values: CDR1 SGHDN, CDR2 FVKESK. The CDR3 covers 17 residues. Partial CDR3 DNA: TGTGCCAGCAGCCAAGATGAAAGGCAGGGGAAAGCCGGGGAG. Protein product: CASSQDERQGKAGE. The CDR3, in full, reads CASSQDERQGKAGELFF. The full variable domain, with the rest looked up from reference TRBV14 and TRBJ2-2, is EAGVTQFPSHSVIEKGQTVTLRCDPISGHDNLYWYRRVMGKEIKFLLHFVKESKQDESGMPNNRFLAERTGGTYSTLKVQPAELEDSGVYFCASSQDERQGKAGELFFGEGSRLTVL.

In this sample, this clone turned up many times. The CDR3 is cut off 3 residues early in the read; its end comes from the germline J gene. The chain links TRBV30 to TRBJ2-3; 7 positions match TRBD1. Germline V gene lookup returns CDR1 GTSNPN and CDR2 SVGIG (reference sequence). The CDR3 is 15 amino acids. V lost 6 bases and J lost 4; bases outside the gene matches: 13. The CDR3 sequence: CACQGRDSLPDTQYF. Incomplete CDR3 DNA: TGTGCCTGCCAGGGAAGGGACAGCTTACCAGATACG. Combining the CDR3 with reference TRBV30 and TRBJ2-3 gives the whole variable domain SQTIHQWPATLVQPVGSPLSLECTVEGTSNPNLYWYRQAAGRGLQLLFYSVGIGQISSEVPQNLSASRPQDRQFILSSKKLLLSDSGFYLCACQGRDSLPDTQYFGPGTRLTVL.

The sample holds many counts of this clone. The CDR3: CSALLAGGTDTQYF. The CDR3 bases that were read are TGCAGTGCTTTACTAGCGGGGGGAACAGATACG. This chain joins TRBV20-1 and TRBJ2-3, with 12 bases matching TRBD2. The CDR3 end is not reached by the read, which stops 3 residues before it; the germline J gene fills it in. CDR1 is DFQATT and CDR2 is SNEGSKA in the germline V gene (reference sequence). The trim removed 5 bases at V and 3 bases at J, leaving 3 bases unmatched. This CDR3 comprises 14 residues.

This clone has a count of ten or more. The missing CDR3 end, 3 residues past where the read stops, is filled in from the germline J gene. The chain employs TRBV7-9 and TRBJ1-2; 9 bases match TRBD1. CDR1 SEHNR and CDR2 FQNEAQ come from the germline V gene (reference sequence). CDR3 length: 13 amino acids. CDR3 in amino acids: CASTPGQGTGYTF. The covered CDR3 bases are TGTGCCAGCACTCCGGGACAGGGAACGGGC.

Worth noting for this clone: Sequencing ends 3 residues short of the CDR3 end; the germline J gene provides the rest. The genes are TRBV7-9 and TRBJ1-2; 11 nucleotides align to TRBD1. The CDR3 consists of 12 residues. The germline gives CDR1 SEHNR, CDR2 FQNEAQ (reference sequence). This CDR3 is CASRGQGDGYTF. The part of the CDR3 DNA that was read is TGTGCCAGCAGGGGACAGGGGGACGGC. Using reference TRBV7-9 and TRBJ1-2 for the parts outside the CDR3, the full variable domain is DTGVSQNPRHKITKRGQNVTFRCDPISEHNRLYWYRQTLGQGPEFLTYFQNEAQLEKSRLLSDRFSAERPKGSFSTLEIQRTEQGDSAMYLCASRGQGDGYTFGSGTRLTVV.

This clone has a count of ten or more. The sequence runs out 3 residues before the end of the CDR3; the remainder is reconstructed from the germline J gene. This chain uses TRBV19 with TRBJ2-2; a possible D gene is TRBD1 (6 bases). This CDR3 contains 14 residues. V lost 5 bases, J lost 4 bases, and 11 bases lay in between. Per the germline V gene, CDR1 is LNHDA and CDR2 is SQIVND (reference sequence). The CDR3 bases that were read are TGTGCCAGTAGTTTCAGGGGTGGCACCGGGGAG. As protein: CASSFRGGTGE. The whole CDR3 region reads CASSFRGGTGELFF.

This clone was counted at least ten times. The read terminates 3 residues ahead of where the CDR3 ends, so the germline J gene completes it. The rearrangement joins TRBV7-3 to TRBJ2-1; 9 nucleotides align to TRBD2. V lost 0 bases to trimming and J lost 4 bases; unmatched junction nucleotides: 10. This CDR3 comprises 18 residues. Germline CDR1 SGHTA, CDR2 FQGTGA. The DNA read from the CDR3 is TGTGCCAGCAGCTTAACCCCAGGAGCGGGAGGTTTTTACAATGAG. As protein: CASSLTPGAGGFYNE. The entire CDR3 sequence reads CASSLTPGAGGFYNEQFF.

This clone was recorded many times. The read gets to within 3 residues of the CDR3 end, and the germline J gene fills in the rest. The genes are TRBV20-1 and TRBJ1-1; perhaps TRBD1 as D (6 bases). The germline CDR1 and CDR2 sequences are DFQATT and SNEGSKA (reference sequence). There are 13 residues in the CDR3. The covered CDR3 bases are TGCAGTGCTAGAGATCGACAGGTTTCGGGG. Translating gives CSARDRQVSG. The full CDR3 protein reads CSARDRQVSGAFF.

This clone came up many times. CDR3 DNA (partial): TGCAGTGCTAGATTCCCCCCGTCACTAGCGGGACAGAGCTCCTACGAG. Its protein is CSARFPPSLAGQSSYE. The CDR3 in its entirety is CSARFPPSLAGQSSYEQYF. This chain joins TRBV20-1 and TRBJ2-7, with TRBD2 matching over 10 bases. The CDR3 extends 3 residues past the end of the read, so its final part is completed from the germline J gene. The germline CDR1 and CDR2 sequences are DFQATT and SNEGSKA (reference sequence). The CDR3 is made up of 19 amino acids. V lost 2 bases and J lost 0; bases outside the gene matches: 16.

The table lists this clone with many counts. The read ends 3 residues before the CDR3 terminus; that terminus is restored from the germline J gene. The gene calls are TRBV20-1 and TRBJ2-2; tentative D call: TRBD1 (5 bases). CDR1 and CDR2 from the germline V gene are DFQATT and SNEGSKA (reference sequence). There are 13 residues in the CDR3. The CDR3 bases that were read are TGCAGTGCCCAGGGTTATTGGGGTGAAAAG. This sequence encodes CSAQGYWGEK. The full CDR3 reads CSAQGYWGEKLFF.

The sample holds many counts of this clone. Read sequence stops 3 residues before the CDR3 end, and the germline J gene provides the missing end. This chain uses TRBV24-1 with TRBJ2-3; D perhaps matches TRBD2 (6 bases). This CDR3 has 17 amino acids. The V end was cut by 3 bases, the J end by 5 bases, with 20 bases between. The germline CDR1 and CDR2 sequences are KGHDR and SFDVKD. The CDR3 sequence: CATSDPYGTPRVDTQYF. The covered CDR3 bases are TGTGCCACCAGTGATCCATACGGGACTCCCAGGGTAGATACG.

This clone was recorded at least ten times. The read stops 3 residues short of the end of the CDR3; the missing end is completed from the germline J gene. The V call is TRBV7-4, the J call TRBJ2-2; D remains unclear. Looked up from germline, CDR1 is SGHVT and CDR2 is SQSDAQ. Trimming took off 1 base at V and 3 bases at J, with 9 bases between the two ends. The CDR3 loop spans 15 amino acids. CDR3 DNA (partial): TGTGCCAGCAGCTTAGGCCAGATCTACACCGGGGAG. This sequence encodes CASSLGQIYTGE. The full CDR3 protein reads CASSLGQIYTGELFF.

This clone was seen many times. The read ends 3 residues early relative to the CDR3; the germline J gene fills the gap. This chain joins TRBV5-1 and TRBJ1-2; D not certain. In germline, CDR1 is SGHRS, CDR2 YFSETQ. V was trimmed by 4 bases and J by 6 bases, leaving 10 bases between them. CDR3 length: 12 amino acids. This chain's CDR3 is CASSEGWDGYTF. The sequenced part of the CDR3 DNA is TGCGCCAGCAGCGAGGGCTGGGATGGC.

This clone was observed at least ten times. The read is 3 residues too short to cover the CDR3 end, so that end is filled in from the germline J gene. The chain is built from TRBV2 and TRBJ2-6; 8 nucleotides line up with TRBD1. The CDR3 spans 16 residues. V shed 5 bases, J shed 2 bases, and the junction held 5 bases outside the gene matches. Germline CDR1 is SNHLY and CDR2 is FYNNEI. CDR3 bases read: TGTGCCAGCAGTAGGAGGACAGGGCCTGGGGCCAACGTC. This codes for CASSRRTGPGANV. The full CDR3 protein reads CASSRRTGPGANVLTF.

This clone was detected ten times or more. The read ends 3 residues shy of where the CDR3 ends; the end is completed using the germline J gene. V and J are TRBV5-1 and TRBJ2-3; D is possibly TRBD2 (6 bases). The CDR3 is made up of 14 amino acids. Per the germline V gene, CDR1 is SGHRS and CDR2 is YFSETQ. Trimming stripped 2 bases from V and 5 bases from J, with 12 bases between. The CDR3 DNA, read in part, is TGCGCCAGCAGCTTAAGACTAGGGTTAGATACG. This codes for CASSLRLGLDT. The full-length CDR3 reads as CASSLRLGLDTQYF. Looking up the rest from reference TRBV5-1 and TRBJ2-3 gives the full variable domain: KAGVTQTPRYLIKTRGQQVTLSCSPISGHRSVSWYQQTPGQGLQFLFEYFSETQRNKGNFPGRFSGRQFSNSRSEMNVSTLELGDSALYLCASSLRLGLDTQYFGPGTRLTVL.

This clone has ten or more counts. The DNA ends 3 residues before the CDR3 does, and the rest of the CDR3 is filled in from the germline J gene. The chain combines TRBV7-2 with TRBJ2-2, with 13 positions matching TRBD2. Per germline, CDR1 SGHTA and CDR2 FQGNSA. The V gene end was trimmed by 0 bases and the J gene end by 2 bases; junction bases not matched to a gene: 3. This CDR3 region has 18 residues. The sequenced CDR3 bases are TGTGCCAGCAGCTTAGCGGGACTAGCGGGGATAAACACCGGGGAG. It encodes CASSLAGLAGINTGE. The whole CDR3 is CASSLAGLAGINTGELFF.